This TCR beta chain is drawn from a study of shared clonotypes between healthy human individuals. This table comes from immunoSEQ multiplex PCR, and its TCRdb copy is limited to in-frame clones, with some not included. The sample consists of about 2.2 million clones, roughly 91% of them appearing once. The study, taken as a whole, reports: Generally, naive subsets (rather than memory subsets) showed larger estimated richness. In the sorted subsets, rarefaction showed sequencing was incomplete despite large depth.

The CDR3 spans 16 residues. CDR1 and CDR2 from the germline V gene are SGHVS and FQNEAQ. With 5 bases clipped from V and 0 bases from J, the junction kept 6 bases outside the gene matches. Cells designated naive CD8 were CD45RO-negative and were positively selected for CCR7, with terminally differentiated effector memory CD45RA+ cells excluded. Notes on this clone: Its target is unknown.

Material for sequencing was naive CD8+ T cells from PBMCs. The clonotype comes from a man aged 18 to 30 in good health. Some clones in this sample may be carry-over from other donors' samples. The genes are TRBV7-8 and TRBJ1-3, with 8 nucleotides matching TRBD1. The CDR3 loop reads CASSHGTGFSGNTIYF. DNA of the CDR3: TGTGCCAGCAGCCATGGGACAGGCTTCTCTGGAAACACCATATATTTT. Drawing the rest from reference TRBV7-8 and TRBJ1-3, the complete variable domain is GAGVSQSPRYKVAKRGQDVALRCDPISGHVSLFWYQQALGQGPEFLTYFQNEAQLDKSGLPSDRFFAERPEGSVSTLKIQRTQQEDSAVYLCASSHGTGFSGNTIYFGEGSWLTVV.